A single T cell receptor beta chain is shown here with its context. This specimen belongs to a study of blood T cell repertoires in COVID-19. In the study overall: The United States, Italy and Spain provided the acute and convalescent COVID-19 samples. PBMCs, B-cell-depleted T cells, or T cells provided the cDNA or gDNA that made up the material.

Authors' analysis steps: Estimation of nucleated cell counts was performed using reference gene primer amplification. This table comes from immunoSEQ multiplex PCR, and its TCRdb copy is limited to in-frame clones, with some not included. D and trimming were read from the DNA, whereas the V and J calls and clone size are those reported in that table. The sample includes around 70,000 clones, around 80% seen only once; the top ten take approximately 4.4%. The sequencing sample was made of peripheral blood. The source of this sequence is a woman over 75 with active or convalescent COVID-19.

The CDR3 nucleotides read TGTGCCAGCAGTTACTCGGCTAGCGGGCCGTACGAGCAGTACTTC. This sequence encodes CASSYSASGPYEQYF. The chain is built from TRBV6-5 and TRBJ2-7; 8 bases are a match to TRBD2. V dropped 0 bases and J dropped 4; count of bases not matched to a gene: 5. In germline, CDR1 is MNHEY, CDR2 SVGAGI. This CDR3 is 15 amino acids long.